The 22 T cell receptor beta chains presented below share a single source sample, sequenced in a study of cytomegalovirus exposure and HLA in healthy donors. The PCR had 60 Vbeta and 13 Jbeta primers. The repertoire was sequenced with immunoSEQ multiplex PCR; TCRdb's copy has only in-frame clones and lacks some. The sample holds roughly 100,000 clones, around 80% seen once. The sample was PBMCs. All receptors derive from a woman in her thirties or forties in good health and CMV-seronegative.

This clone was seen only a few times. CDR3 region: CASSLGLAGGQETQYF. CDR3 DNA: TGTGCCAGCAGCCTGGGACTAGCGGGGGGCCAAGAGACCCAGTACTTC. The V call is TRBV7-2, the J call TRBJ2-5, with TRBD2 matching 15 bases. The CDR3 is made up of 16 amino acids. Germline loops: CDR1 SGHTA, CDR2 FQGNSA. V lost 5 bases to trimming and J lost 1 base; unmatched junction nucleotides: 2.

The sample holds a few counts of this clone. This chain joins TRBV28 and TRBJ2-5; D perhaps matches TRBD2 (6 bases). CDR3 size: 14 residues. The V gene's germline CDR1 is MDHEN and CDR2 SYDVKM. Trimming cost V 5 bases and J 5 bases, with 15 bases left between them. CDR3 DNA: TGTGCCAGCAGTCGGGACCGCGGGGCGGAGACCCAGTACTTC. It yields the protein CASSRDRGAETQYF.

The chain employs TRBV27 and TRBJ1-2, with 9 positions matching TRBD1. The J segment lost 3 bases and the V segment lost 6 bases, leaving 20 bases of the junction unmatched. The CDR3 contains 19 residues. Germline assignment: CDR1 MNHEY and CDR2 SMNVEV (reference sequence). CDR3 loop: CASSPLRGGTGILYYGYTF. In DNA form, the CDR3 reads TGTGCCAGCAGCCCACTTCGTGGGGGGACAGGGATCCTGTACTATGGCTACACCTTC.

This clone was seen more than once but under ten times. V and J are TRBV10-3 and TRBJ2-7; weak D call: TRBD1 (5 bases). Trimming removed 9 bases at V and 2 bases at J, with 17 bases between. CDR1 and CDR2 (germline): ENHRY, SYGVKD. The CDR3 sequence is 14 residues long. The CDR3: CAISGAPPTYEQYF. The CDR3, as DNA: TGTGCCATTTCTGGGGCCCCACCCACCTACGAGCAGTACTTC.

About this clone: The junction shows a germline mismatch at one end, possibly a read error. Different DNA sequences within this sample yield the same CDR3. The CDR3 region is CASSAGTVYHEQYF. In DNA form, the CDR3 reads TGCGCCAGTAGCGCGGGGACAGTTTACCACGAGCAGTACTTC. J is TRBJ2-7 and V is TRBV19; D possibly corresponds to TRBD1 (7 bases). CDR3 length: 14 amino acids. Per the germline V gene, CDR1 is LNHDA and CDR2 is SQIVND (reference sequence).

The genes are TRBV5-6 and TRBJ2-7, with TRBD2 matching over 10 bases. V dropped 0 bases and J dropped 5; count of bases not matched to a gene: 11. The CDR3 has 17 residues. Germline V gives CDR1 SGHDT, CDR2 YYEEEE. This CDR3 reads CASSLASERGGLDEQYF. CDR3 DNA: TGTGCCAGCAGCTTGGCCTCAGAGCGGGGGGGCCTCGACGAGCAGTACTTC. Supplemented by reference TRBV5-6 and TRBJ2-7, the full variable domain reads DAGVTQSPTHLIKTRGQQVTLRCSPKSGHDTVSWYQQALGQGPQFIFQYYEEEERQRGNFPDRFSGHQFPNYSSELNVNALLLGDSALYLCASSLASERGGLDEQYFGPGTRLTVT.

V gene TRBV11-2 combines with J gene TRBJ1-1; TRBD1 might be the D (5 bases). CDR3 length: 14 residues. V dropped 2 bases and J dropped 5 bases, with 12 bases sitting between them. Germline V gives CDR1 SGHAT, CDR2 FQNNGV. The chain's CDR3 is CASSLLDIGTEAFF. The CDR3 DNA is TGTGCCAGCAGCTTACTGGACATTGGGACTGAAGCTTTCTTT.

This chain connects TRBV7-2 to TRBJ2-5; a possible D gene is TRBD1 (7 bases). CDR3 length: 16 amino acids. CDR1 and CDR2 (germline): SGHTA, FQGNSA. Trimming stripped 5 bases from V and 2 bases from J, with 18 bases between. The CDR3 nucleotides read TGTGCCAGCAGCGAACAAGCAGGGGGGAAACAAGAGACCCAGTACTTC. It translates to CASSEQAGGKQETQYF.

This chain links TRBV7-2 with TRBJ2-4; 12 bases are a match to TRBD2. The length of the CDR3 is 16 residues. V lost 4 bases to trimming and J lost 7 bases; unmatched junction nucleotides: 8. Germline lookup yields CDR1 SGHTA and CDR2 FQGNSA. The CDR3 DNA is TGTGCCAGCAGCTCTTCTAGCGGGGGGGCACAGAACATTCAGTACTTC. This codes for CASSSSSGGAQNIQYF.

This clone was seen just once. This chain uses TRBV15 with TRBJ2-7; TRBD1 matches 7 bases. Germline CDR1 reads LNHNV; CDR2 reads YYDKDF (reference sequence). The J segment lost 6 bases and the V segment lost 1 base, leaving 9 bases of the junction unmatched. The CDR3 length is 15 residues. CDR3 nucleotides: TGTGCCACCAGCAGAGCCCCCGGACAGGTGATCGAGCAGTACTTC. Translating gives CATSRAPGQVIEQYF.

In its sample, this clone was seen a few times. V usage is TRBV5-5 and J usage is TRBJ1-5; maybe TRBD1 (5 bases). This CDR3 contains 15 residues. Looked up from germline, CDR1 is SGHKS and CDR2 is YYEKEE (reference sequence). Trimming pared 3 bases from V and 0 bases from J, leaving 10 bases between. The CDR3 bases are TGTGCCAGCAGCTCCGACAGATATAGCAATCAGCCCCAGCATTTT. This encodes CASSSDRYSNQPQHF.

The chain has TRBV29-1 and TRBJ2-6; D uncertain. The CDR3 covers 14 residues. V lost 5 bases to trimming and J lost 0 bases, with 8 bases between them. Germline CDR1 SQVTM, CDR2 ANQGSEA. This CDR3 reads CSVSESSGANVLTF. The CDR3 nucleotides read TGCAGCGTTTCTGAGAGCTCTGGGGCCAACGTCCTGACTTTC.

The CDR3 region has the DNA TGTGCCAGCAGTGAGCGGGGAACAGGCTCCAATCAGCCCCAGCATTTT. Amino acid sequence: CASSERGTGSNQPQHF. The rearrangement links TRBV2 to TRBJ1-5; D possibly corresponds to TRBD1 (5 bases). The CDR3 is 16 amino acids. V was pared by 3 bases and J by 3 bases, with 15 bases between. CDR1 and CDR2 (germline): SNHLY, FYNNEI.

This clone was seen once. The rearrangement links TRBV9 to TRBJ2-7, with 8 bases aligning to TRBD1. Trimming took 3 bases from V and 3 from J; bases not matched to a gene: 8. Germline lookup yields CDR1 SGDLS and CDR2 YYNGEE. The CDR3 consists of 15 residues. CDR3 region: CASSAGGGRGYEQYF. CDR3 sequence (DNA): TGTGCCAGCAGCGCAGGGGGCGGACGAGGCTACGAGCAGTACTTC.

This rearrangement joins TRBV19 to TRBJ1-4; TRBD1 matches 8 bases. After removal of 3 bases from V and 6 bases from J, the junction contained 6 bases not matched to a gene. Germline values: CDR1 LNHDA, CDR2 SQIVND (reference sequence). The CDR3 is made up of 15 amino acids. The CDR3 DNA reads TGTGCCAGTAGTATTGGACAGGGAAGAGATGAAAAACTGTTTTTT. Translated, it gives CASSIGQGRDEKLFF.

The V gene is TRBV28, the J gene TRBJ1-1; D is possibly TRBD1 (6 bases). This CDR3 has 13 amino acids. The V gene lost 5 bases and the J gene lost 4 bases, with 11 bases spanning the gap. Germline loops: CDR1 MDHEN, CDR2 SYDVKM. Here the CDR3 reads CASSQGLGTEAFF. The CDR3 DNA reads as TGTGCCAGCAGTCAGGGGTTGGGCACTGAAGCTTTCTTT.

This clone has only a few counts. The J gene is TRBJ2-7, the V gene TRBV28; 8 positions match TRBD1. Germline CDR1 reads MDHEN; CDR2 reads SYDVKM. This CDR3 is built from 13 residues. The V segment lost 7 bases and the J segment 6 bases; nucleotides outside the gene matches: 8. CDR3 protein: CASMETGAVEQYF. CDR3 nucleotide sequence: TGTGCCAGCATGGAGACAGGGGCGGTCGAGCAGTACTTC.

The chain couples TRBV15 to TRBJ2-7, with D perhaps matching TRBD2 (5 bases). CDR3 length: 17 amino acids. V lost 0 bases and J lost 2, with 17 bases in between. Germline lookup yields CDR1 LNHNV and CDR2 YYDKDF (reference sequence). The CDR3 sequence: CATSRDWPSGPTYEQYF. DNA of the CDR3: TGTGCCACCAGCAGAGATTGGCCCAGCGGACCCACCTACGAGCAGTACTTC.

This sequence joins TRBV12-5 and TRBJ1-1; a possible D gene is TRBD1 (6 bases). From germline, CDR1 is LGHNT and CDR2 FRNRAP. V lost 1 base and J lost 1, with 10 bases in between. CDR3 length: 15 amino acids. The CDR3 loop reads CASGLGDTPNTEAFF. The CDR3 bases are TGTGCTAGTGGTTTGGGGGACACGCCGAACACTGAAGCTTTCTTT.

The CDR3 bases are TGTGCCAGCAGTTGGACAGGGGGCACAGATACGCAGTATTTT. Translating it yields CASSWTGGTDTQYF. V usage is TRBV7-2 and J usage is TRBJ2-3, with 9 bases identical to TRBD1. This CDR3 is 14 amino acids long. Unmatched junction bases numbered 2, after V lost 6 bases and J lost 1 base. CDR1 and CDR2 from the germline V gene are SGHTA and FQGNSA.

This chain uses TRBV7-2 with TRBJ2-7; 13 positions agree with TRBD2. Germline assignment: CDR1 SGHTA and CDR2 FQGNSA. V lost 1 base and J lost 9; bases outside the gene matches: 6. The CDR3 runs 15 residues. The CDR3 loop reads CASSLGLAGGPRQYF. In nucleotides, the CDR3 is TGTGCCAGCAGCTTAGGACTAGCGGGAGGCCCAAGGCAGTACTTC.

V and J are TRBV5-8 and TRBJ1-6, with D tentatively TRBD1 (6 bases). Germline values: CDR1 SGHTS, CDR2 YDEGEE. V shed 0 bases and J shed 3 bases, with 10 bases lying between them. The CDR3 is 16 residues long. The CDR3 here is CASSLATGIYNSPLHF. The CDR3 DNA reads TGTGCCAGCAGCTTGGCCACAGGGATCTATAATTCACCCCTCCACTTT.